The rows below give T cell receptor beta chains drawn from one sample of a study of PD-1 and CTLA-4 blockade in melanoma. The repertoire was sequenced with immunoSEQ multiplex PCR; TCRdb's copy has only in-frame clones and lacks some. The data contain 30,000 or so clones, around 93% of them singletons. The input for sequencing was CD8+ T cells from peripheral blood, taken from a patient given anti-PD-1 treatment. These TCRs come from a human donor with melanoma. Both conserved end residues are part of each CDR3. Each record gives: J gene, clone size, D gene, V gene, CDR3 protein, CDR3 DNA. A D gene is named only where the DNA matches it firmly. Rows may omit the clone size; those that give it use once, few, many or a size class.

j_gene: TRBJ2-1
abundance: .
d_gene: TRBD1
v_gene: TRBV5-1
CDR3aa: CASSSDRSSYNEQFF
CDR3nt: TGCGCCAGCAGCTCGGACAGGAGCTCCTACAATGAGCAGTTCTTC

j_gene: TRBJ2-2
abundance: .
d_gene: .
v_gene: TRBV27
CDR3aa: CASSNVLNTGELFF
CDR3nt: TGTGCCAGCAGTAATGTACTCAACACCGGGGAGCTGTTTTTT

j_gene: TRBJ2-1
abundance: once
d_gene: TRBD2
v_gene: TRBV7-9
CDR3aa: CASSVGLGNNEQFF
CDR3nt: TGTGCCAGCAGCGTCGGACTAGGAAACAATGAGCAGTTCTTC

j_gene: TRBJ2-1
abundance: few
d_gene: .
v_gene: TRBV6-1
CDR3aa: CASSETEDGYNEQFF
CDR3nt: TGTGCCAGCAGTGAAACGGAGGACGGCTACAATGAGCAGTTCTTC

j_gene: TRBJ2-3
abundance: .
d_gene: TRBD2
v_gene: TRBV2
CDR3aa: CASSGLAGDTDTQYF
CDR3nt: TGTGCCAGCAGTGGACTAGCGGGAGACACAGATACGCAGTATTTT

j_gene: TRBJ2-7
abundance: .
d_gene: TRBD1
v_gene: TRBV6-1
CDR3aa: CASSEIGTALLYEQYF
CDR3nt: TGTGCCAGCAGTGAAATTGGGACAGCCTTACTTTACGAGCAGTACTTC

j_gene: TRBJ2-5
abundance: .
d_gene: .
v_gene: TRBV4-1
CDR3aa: CASSYNDQVETQYF
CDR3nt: TGCGCCAGCAGCTATAATGACCAAGTAGAGACCCAGTACTTC

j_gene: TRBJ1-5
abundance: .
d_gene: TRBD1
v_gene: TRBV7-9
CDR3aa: CASSLAGGHQPQHF
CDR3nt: TGTGCCAGCAGCTTGGCAGGGGGCCATCAGCCCCAGCATTTT

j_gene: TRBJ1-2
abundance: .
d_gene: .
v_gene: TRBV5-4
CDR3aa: CASSFYSDREGYTF
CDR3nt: TGTGCCAGCAGCTTTTACTCGGACAGAGAGGGCTACACCTTC

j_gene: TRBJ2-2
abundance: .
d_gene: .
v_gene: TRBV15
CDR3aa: CATSRTRSSNTGELFF
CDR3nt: TGTGCCACCAGCAGGACTAGGTCGTCGAACACCGGGGAGCTGTTTTTT

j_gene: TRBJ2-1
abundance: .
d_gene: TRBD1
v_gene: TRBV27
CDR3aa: CASSPGTGGNEQFF
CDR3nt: TGTGCCAGCTCTCCCGGGACAGGGGGTAATGAGCAGTTCTTC

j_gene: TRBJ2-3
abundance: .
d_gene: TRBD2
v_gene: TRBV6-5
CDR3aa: CASSSREAHPTQYF
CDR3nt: TGTGCCAGCAGTTCACGGGAGGCTCACCCTACGCAGTATTTT

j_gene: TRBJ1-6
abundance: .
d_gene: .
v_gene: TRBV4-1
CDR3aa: CASSQDQNSPLHF
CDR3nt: TGCGCCAGCAGCCAAGATCAGAATTCACCCCTCCACTTT

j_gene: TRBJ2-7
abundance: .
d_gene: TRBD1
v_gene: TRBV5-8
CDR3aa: CASQRTGYEQYF
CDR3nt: TGTGCCAGCCAGAGGACAGGGTACGAGCAGTACTTC

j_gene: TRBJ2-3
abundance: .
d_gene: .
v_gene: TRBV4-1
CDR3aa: CASSQPMEGMVTDTQYF
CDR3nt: TGCGCCAGCAGCCAACCCATGGAGGGTATGGTCACAGATACGCAGTATTTT

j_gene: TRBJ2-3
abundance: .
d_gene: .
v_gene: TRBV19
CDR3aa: CASNPGTPSSTDTQYF
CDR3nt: TGTGCCAGTAACCCCGGGACACCTTCAAGCACAGATACGCAGTATTTT

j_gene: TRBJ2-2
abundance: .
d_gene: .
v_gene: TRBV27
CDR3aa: CASSSQTGTGELFF
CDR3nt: TGTGCCAGCAGTTCGCAGACGGGTACCGGGGAGCTGTTTTTT

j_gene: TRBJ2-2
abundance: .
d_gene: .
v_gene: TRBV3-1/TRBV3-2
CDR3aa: CASSQDWMNTGELFF
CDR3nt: TGTGCCAGCAGCCAAGATTGGATGAACACCGGGGAGCTGTTTTTT